This T cell receptor beta chain was profiled in a study of blood T cells in healthy people across ages. Overall study findings and caveats: Those diversity estimates obtained from one million T cells were thought to be underestimates.

Primers used in a second PCR of roughly 6 to 12 cycles were a sample-barcoded 5' primer and a J-beta primer mix. TCRdb re-called the 5' RACE reads through MiXCR, storing one row per CDR3 protein. The sample has 1,100,000 or so distinct CDR3 sequences; roughly 45% are singletons. A remark on this clonotype: Its antigen is unidentified.

Germline V gives CDR1 SGDLS, CDR2 YYNGEE. V lost 0 bases to trimming and J lost 5 bases, with 11 bases between them. This CDR3 has 14 amino acids. The chain joins TRBV9 to TRBJ1-1; D may be TRBD1 (5 bases). The sequencing sample was made of blood. This TCR derives from an older woman in good health. The CDR3: CASSVGAGRTEAFF. The DNA of the CDR3 is TGTGCCAGCAGCGTAGGGGCAGGGCGGACTGAAGCTTTCTTT. The full variable domain, in which reference TRBV9 and TRBJ1-1 provide the parts outside the CDR3, is DSGVTQTPKHLITATGQRVTLRCSPRSGDLSVYWYQQSLDQGLQFLIQYYNGEERAKGNILERFSAQQFPDLHSELNLSSLELGDSALYFCASSVGAGRTEAFFGQGTRLTVV.